Listed here is a single TCR beta chain. This clonotype was picked up many times. Its target antigen remains unknown. Base qualities are not provided; no much larger clone lies one nucleotide away. The data were taken from a study of breast tumors, draining lymph nodes, adjacent tissues (dated by TCRdb to 2016 to 2017). Turning to the overall study: In breast cancer patients, the study compared the TCR beta repertoires of tumor, adjacent nontumor tissue and axillary lymph nodes. The study aimed to assess the relationships and possible T-cell exchange between tumor, surrounding tissue and draining lymph node repertoires in human breast cancer. Study-wide findings and limitations: The data were judged consistent with most tumor T cells deriving from the lymph node and then expanding within tumor tissue. In luminal-like breast cancer, tumor and nontumor tissue repertoires resembled each other significantly more than in basal-like breast cancer. Tumors showed preferential V and J gene usage, and their T-cell repertoire diversity fell below that of lymph nodes yet above that of nontumor tissue. Rather than being directly demonstrated, the conclusion that tumor T cells originate in lymph nodes was presented as consistent with a hypothesis.

The germline V gene supplies CDR1 SGHNT and CDR2 YENEEA. Unmatched junction bases come to 10, with V trimmed by 3 bases and J by 8 bases. The CDR3 runs 17 residues from the cysteine to the phenylalanine. Only the CDR3 DNA is retained, 51 bases long and in frame from the first base. Lymph node samples came from the axillary draining lymph nodes of breast cancer patients. Sequencing was carried out with an Illumina HiSeq 2000. Multiplex PCR amplification was used to generate the TCR beta chain libraries. High-throughput sequencing was used to analyze the amplified TCR beta chain products. In-frame beta chains were kept once TCRdb had trimmed the public reads at Q25 with fastp and called clones with MiXCR. Every CDR3 protein is listed once, alongside the most common genes and DNA of its rows. Present in this sample are about 230,000 distinct CDR3 sequences, roughly 32% of which were seen just once. Roughly 1.3% of the sample rests with the top ten.

The rearrangement combines TRBV11-3 with TRBJ2-3, with 14 central nucleotides matching TRBD2. This clonotype originated in a female donor with breast cancer. Some clones in this sample may be carry-over from other donors' samples. The sequencing input was axillary lymph node tissue. The CDR3: CASSFSRSGLAGVTQYF. The DNA sequence is given as TGTGCCAGCAGCTTCTCCAGGTCGGGACTAGCGGGAGTTACGCAGTATTTT. The CDR3 plus the reference TRBV11-3 and TRBJ2-3 genes for the other parts give the full variable domain: EAGVVQSPRYKIIEKKQPVAFWCNPISGHNTLYWYLQNLGQGPELLIRYENEEAVDDSQLPKDRFSAERLKGVDSTLKIQPAELGDSAVYLCASSFSRSGLAGVTQYFGPGTRLTVL.